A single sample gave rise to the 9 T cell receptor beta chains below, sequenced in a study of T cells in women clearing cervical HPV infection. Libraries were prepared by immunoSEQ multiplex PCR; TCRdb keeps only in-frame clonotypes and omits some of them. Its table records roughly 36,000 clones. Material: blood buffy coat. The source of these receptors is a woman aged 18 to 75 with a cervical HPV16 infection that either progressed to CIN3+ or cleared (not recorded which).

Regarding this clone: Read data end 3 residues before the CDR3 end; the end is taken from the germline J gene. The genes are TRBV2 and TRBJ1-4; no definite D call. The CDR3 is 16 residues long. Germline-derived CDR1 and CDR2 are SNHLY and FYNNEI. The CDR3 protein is CASSEEDPGYFSPLFF. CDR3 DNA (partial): TGTGCCAGCAGTGAGGAAGATCCAGGATACTTCTCACCA.

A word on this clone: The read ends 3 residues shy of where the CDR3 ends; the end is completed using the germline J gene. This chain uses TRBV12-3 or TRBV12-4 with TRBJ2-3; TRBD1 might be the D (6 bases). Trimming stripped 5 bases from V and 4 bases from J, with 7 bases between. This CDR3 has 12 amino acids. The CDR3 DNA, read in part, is TGTGCCAGCAGTCGGACAGCAGATACG. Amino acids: CASSRTADT. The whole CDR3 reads CASSRTADTQYF.

The CDR3 here is CSATSSGSGGDTQYF. The part of the CDR3 DNA that was read is TGCAGTGCTACTTCTAGCGGGAGCGGTGGGGATACG. This rearrangement joins TRBV20-1 to TRBJ2-3; TRBD2 aligns across 10 bases. The read falls 3 residues short of the CDR3 end, and the missing part is taken from the germline J gene. From germline, CDR1 is DFQATT and CDR2 SNEGSKA (reference sequence). The CDR3 is 15 residues long. The trim removed 4 bases at V and 6 bases at J, leaving 10 bases unmatched.

CDR3 DNA, as far as it was read: TGTGCCAGCAGCCCCGGTCCCTACACTGAA. Its protein product is CASSPGPYTE. The whole CDR3 reads CASSPGPYTEAFF. The chain recombines TRBV11-2 with TRBJ1-1; D is unresolved. The sequence runs out 3 residues before the end of the CDR3; the remainder is reconstructed from the germline J gene. This CDR3 is 13 amino acids long. Germline loops: CDR1 SGHAT, CDR2 FQNNGV. The ends were cut back, 5 bases at V and 3 bases at J, with 10 bases in the middle.

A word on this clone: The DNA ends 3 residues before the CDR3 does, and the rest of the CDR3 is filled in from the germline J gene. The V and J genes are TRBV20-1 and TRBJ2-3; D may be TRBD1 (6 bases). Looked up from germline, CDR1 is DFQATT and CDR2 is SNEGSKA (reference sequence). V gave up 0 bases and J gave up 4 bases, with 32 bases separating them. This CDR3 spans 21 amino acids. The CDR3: CSARDLCGRGYVPTVPDTQYF. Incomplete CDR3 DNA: TGCAGTGCTAGAGATCTCTGTGGCAGGGGATACGTACCGACAGTCCCAGATACG.

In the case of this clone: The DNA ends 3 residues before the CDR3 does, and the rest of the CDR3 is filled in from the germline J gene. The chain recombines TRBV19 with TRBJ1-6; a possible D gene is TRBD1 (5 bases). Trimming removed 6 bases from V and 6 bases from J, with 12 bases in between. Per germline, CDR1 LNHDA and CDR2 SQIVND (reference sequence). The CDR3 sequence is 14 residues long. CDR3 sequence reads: CASSPSRANSPLHF. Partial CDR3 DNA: TGTGCCAGTAGCCCCTCCAGGGCTAATTCACCC.

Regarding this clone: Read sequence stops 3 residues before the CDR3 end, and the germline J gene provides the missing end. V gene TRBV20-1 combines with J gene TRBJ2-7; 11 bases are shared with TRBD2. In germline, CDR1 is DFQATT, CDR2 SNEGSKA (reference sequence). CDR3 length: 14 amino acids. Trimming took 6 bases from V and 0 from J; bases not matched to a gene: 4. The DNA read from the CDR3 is TGCAGTGCACCAACTAGCGGGAGCTCCTACGAG. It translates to CSAPTSGSSYE. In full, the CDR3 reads CSAPTSGSSYEQYF.

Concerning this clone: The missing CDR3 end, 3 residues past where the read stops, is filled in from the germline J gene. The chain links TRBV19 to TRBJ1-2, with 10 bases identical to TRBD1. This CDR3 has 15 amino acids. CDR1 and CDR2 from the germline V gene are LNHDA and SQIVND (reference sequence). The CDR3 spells CASSPPGTGDYDYTF. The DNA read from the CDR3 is TGTGCCAGTAGTCCACCCGGGACAGGGGACTACGAC.

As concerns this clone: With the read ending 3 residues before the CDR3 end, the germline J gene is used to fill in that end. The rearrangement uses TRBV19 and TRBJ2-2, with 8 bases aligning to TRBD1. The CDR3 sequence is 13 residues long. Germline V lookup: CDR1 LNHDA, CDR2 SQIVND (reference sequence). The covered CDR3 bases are TGTGCCAGCACAGGGACAGGAGGTGAAAAG. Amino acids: CASTGTGGEK. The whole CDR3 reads CASTGTGGEKLFF.